The clone carrying this T cell receptor (beta chain) was observed once. Its specificity is unknown. A much larger clone lies one base from this, so it may be a read error. There were TCR beta CDR3 regions amplified from RNA transcripts. The HTBI set primed first-round TCR CDR3 RT-PCR. In TCRdb, the multiplex PCR reads were re-called with MiXCR into one record per CDR3 protein. The sample includes about 290,000 distinct CDR3 sequences, approximately 15% of them seen just once. The sample comes from a study of T cells in Graves' hyperthyroidism and ophthalmopathy. Study-wide results and caveats: Ophthalmopathy prediction by the model preceded onset by a median approximately 6.9 months.

The study enrolled patients aged 18 to 65 with newly diagnosed hyperthyroidism of under 2 months' duration. Germline V gives CDR1 SGHAT, CDR2 FQDESV (reference sequence). The CDR3 consists of 15 residues. The gene calls are TRBV11-1 and TRBJ2-1; 8 bases map to TRBD1. Sequencing was done on a sample of blood. This clonotype originated in a middle-aged woman with Graves' hyperthyroidism. The CDR3 DNA sequence: TGTGCCAGCAGCTTAAGCAGGACAGGGAACAATAAGCAGTTCTTC. It codes for CASSLSRTGNNKQFF.